This note documents a single TCR beta chain sequence. What it binds is unknown. This sample was taken from a study of blood T cells in healthy people across ages. Findings and limits, study-wide: Roughly linear declines in TCR beta diversity per million T cells occurred with age.

The CDR3 has 14 amino acids. The germline V gene encodes CDR1 DFQATT and CDR2 SNEGSKA (reference sequence). Next came a second PCR, run for roughly 6 to 11 cycles, which used a sample-barcoded 5' primer along with a J-beta primer mix. MiXCR, run by TCRdb on the 5' RACE reads, gives a single entry per CDR3 protein. Of some 860,000 distinct CDR3 sequences detected, approximately 53% appear once; the ten largest clones hold around a quarter. The genes are TRBV20-1 and TRBJ2-7; TRBD2 matches 7 bases. TRBJ2-1 matches the DNA end more closely, so the J call is doubtful. Input material: blood. The source of this sequence is a man aged 40-49 years in good health. CDR3 sequence: CSARLAERVYEQFF. The CDR3 coding sequence is TGCAGTGCTAGACTAGCGGAGCGTGTCTATGAGCAGTTCTTC.